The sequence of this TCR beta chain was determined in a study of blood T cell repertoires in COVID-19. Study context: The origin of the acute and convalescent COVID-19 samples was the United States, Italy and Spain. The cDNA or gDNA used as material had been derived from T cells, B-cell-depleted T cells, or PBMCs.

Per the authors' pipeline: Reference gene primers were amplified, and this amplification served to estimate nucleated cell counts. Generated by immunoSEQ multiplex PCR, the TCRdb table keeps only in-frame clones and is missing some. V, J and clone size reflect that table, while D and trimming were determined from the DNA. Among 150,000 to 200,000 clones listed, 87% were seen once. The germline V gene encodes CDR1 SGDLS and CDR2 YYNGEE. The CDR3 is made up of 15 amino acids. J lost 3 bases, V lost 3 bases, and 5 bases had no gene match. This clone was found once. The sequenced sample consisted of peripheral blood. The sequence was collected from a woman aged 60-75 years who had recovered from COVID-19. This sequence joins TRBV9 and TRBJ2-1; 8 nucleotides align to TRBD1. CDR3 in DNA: TGTGCCAGCAGCGCCTTGGGGACAGGCTACAATGAGCAGTTCTTC. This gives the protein CASSALGTGYNEQFF. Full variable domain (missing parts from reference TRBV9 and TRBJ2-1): DSGVTQTPKHLITATGQRVTLRCSPRSGDLSVYWYQQSLDQGLQFLIQYYNGEERAKGNILERFSAQQFPDLHSELNLSSLELGDSALYFCASSALGTGYNEQFFGPGTRLTVL.